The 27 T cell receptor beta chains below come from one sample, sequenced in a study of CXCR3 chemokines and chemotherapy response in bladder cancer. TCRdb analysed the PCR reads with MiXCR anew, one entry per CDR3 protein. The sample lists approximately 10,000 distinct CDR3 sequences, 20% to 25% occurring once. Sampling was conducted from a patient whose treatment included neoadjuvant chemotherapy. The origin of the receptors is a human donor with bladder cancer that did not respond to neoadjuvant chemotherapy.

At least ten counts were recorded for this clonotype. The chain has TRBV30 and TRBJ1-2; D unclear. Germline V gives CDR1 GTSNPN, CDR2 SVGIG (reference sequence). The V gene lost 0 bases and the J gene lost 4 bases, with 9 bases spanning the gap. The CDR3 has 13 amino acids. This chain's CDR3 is CAWSVPGSYGYTF. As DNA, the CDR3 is TGTGCCTGGAGTGTACCGGGATCCTATGGCTACACCTTC.

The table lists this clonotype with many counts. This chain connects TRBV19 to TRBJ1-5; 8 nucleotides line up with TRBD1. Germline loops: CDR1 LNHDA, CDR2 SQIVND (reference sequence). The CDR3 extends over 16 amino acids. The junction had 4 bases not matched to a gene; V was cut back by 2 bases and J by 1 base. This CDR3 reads CASSITTGASNQPQHF. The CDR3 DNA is TGTGCCAGTAGTATAACGACAGGGGCAAGCAATCAGCCCCAGCATTTT.

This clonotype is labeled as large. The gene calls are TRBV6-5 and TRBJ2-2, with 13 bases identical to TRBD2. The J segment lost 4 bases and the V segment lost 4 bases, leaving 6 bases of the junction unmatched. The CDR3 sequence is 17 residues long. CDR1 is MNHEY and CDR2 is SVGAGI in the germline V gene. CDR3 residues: CASSFGLAGVITGELFF. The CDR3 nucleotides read TGTGCCAGCAGTTTCGGACTAGCGGGGGTGATCACCGGGGAGCTGTTTTTT.

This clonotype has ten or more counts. The CDR3 loop is CASSVRAGGEQPQHF. CDR3 in DNA: TGTGCCAGCAGTGTAAGAGCAGGGGGCGAACAGCCCCAGCATTTT. The chain joins TRBV12-3 or TRBV12-4 to TRBJ1-5; 8 nucleotides agree with TRBD1. This CDR3 region has 15 residues. V dropped 5 bases and J dropped 7; count of bases not matched to a gene: 10.

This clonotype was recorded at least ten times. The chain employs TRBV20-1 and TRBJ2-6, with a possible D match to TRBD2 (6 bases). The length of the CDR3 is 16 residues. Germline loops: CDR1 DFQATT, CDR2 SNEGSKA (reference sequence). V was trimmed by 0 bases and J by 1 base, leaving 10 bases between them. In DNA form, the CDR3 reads TGCAGTGCTAGAGATCGGGAGCGATCTGGGGCCAACGTCCTGACTTTC. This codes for CSARDRERSGANVLTF.

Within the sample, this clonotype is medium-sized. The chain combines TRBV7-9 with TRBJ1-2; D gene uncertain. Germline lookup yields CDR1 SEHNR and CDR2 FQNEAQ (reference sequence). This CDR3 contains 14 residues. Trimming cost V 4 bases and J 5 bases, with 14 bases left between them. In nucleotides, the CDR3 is TGTGCCAGCAGCTCCACGACGGATGGTTATGGCTACACCTTC. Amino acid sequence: CASSSTTDGYGYTF.

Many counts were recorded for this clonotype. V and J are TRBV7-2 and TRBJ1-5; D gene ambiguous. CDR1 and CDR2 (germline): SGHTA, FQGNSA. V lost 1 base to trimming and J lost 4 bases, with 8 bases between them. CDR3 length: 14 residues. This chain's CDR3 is CASSLERRNQPQHF. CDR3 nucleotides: TGTGCCAGCAGCTTAGAAAGGAGGAATCAGCCCCAGCATTTT.

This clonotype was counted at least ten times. The DNA for the CDR3 is TGTGCCTTACGCAGGGGAAATCAGCCCCAGCATTTT. Translated: CALRRGNQPQHF. This chain uses TRBV30 with TRBJ1-5; perhaps TRBD1 as D (6 bases). The CDR3 totals 12 residues. V dropped 7 bases and J dropped 4 bases, with 11 bases sitting between them. Germline loops: CDR1 GTSNPN, CDR2 SVGIG (reference sequence).

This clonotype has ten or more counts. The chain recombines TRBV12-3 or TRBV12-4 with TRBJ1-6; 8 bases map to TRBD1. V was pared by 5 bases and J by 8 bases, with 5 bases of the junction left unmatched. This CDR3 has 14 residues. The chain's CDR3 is CASSRTGGYSPLHF. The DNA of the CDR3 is TGTGCCAGCAGTCGAACAGGGGGGTATTCACCCCTCCACTTT.

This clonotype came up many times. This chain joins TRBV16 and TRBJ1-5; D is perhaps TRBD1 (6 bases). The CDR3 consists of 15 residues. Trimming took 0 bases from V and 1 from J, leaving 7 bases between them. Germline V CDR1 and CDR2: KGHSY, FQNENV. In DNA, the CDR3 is TGTGCCAGCAGCCAATCGGGGACAAGCAATCAGCCCCAGCATTTT. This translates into CASSQSGTSNQPQHF.

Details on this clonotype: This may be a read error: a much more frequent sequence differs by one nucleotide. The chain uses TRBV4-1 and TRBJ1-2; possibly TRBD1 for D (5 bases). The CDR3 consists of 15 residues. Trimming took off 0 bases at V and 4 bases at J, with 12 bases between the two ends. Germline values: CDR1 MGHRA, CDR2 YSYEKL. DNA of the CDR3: TGCGCCAGCAGCCAAGATGAGGCAGGGCCCTATGGCTACACCTTC. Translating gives CASSQDEAGPYGYTF.

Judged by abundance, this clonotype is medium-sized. The CDR3 here is CASRLVGAGGNTIYF. CDR3 coding DNA: TGTGCCAGCCGCTTAGTGGGGGCAGGGGGAAACACCATATATTTT. The chain is built from TRBV28 and TRBJ1-3, with a tentative D call TRBD1 (6 bases). CDR3 length: 15 amino acids. The V gene's germline CDR1 is MDHEN and CDR2 SYDVKM. V lost 8 bases to trimming and J lost 4 bases, with 18 bases between them.

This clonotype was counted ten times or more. CDR3 coding DNA: TGCAGTGCGGGGACTAGCGGGGGGGCGGGCACAGATACGCAGTATTTT. Translation gives CSAGTSGGAGTDTQYF. The chain carries TRBV20-1 and TRBJ2-3; 16 bases agree with TRBD2. The CDR3 loop spans 16 amino acids. V lost 6 bases, J lost 1 base, and 4 bases stayed unmatched. The germline V gene encodes CDR1 DFQATT and CDR2 SNEGSKA (reference sequence).

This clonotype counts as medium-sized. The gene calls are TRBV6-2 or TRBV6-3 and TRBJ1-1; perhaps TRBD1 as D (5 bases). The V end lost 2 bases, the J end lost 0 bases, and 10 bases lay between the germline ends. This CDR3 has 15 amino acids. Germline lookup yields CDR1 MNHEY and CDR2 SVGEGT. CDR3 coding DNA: TGTGCCAGCAGTTACGTAGACAGTTTGAACACTGAAGCTTTCTTT. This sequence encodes CASSYVDSLNTEAFF.

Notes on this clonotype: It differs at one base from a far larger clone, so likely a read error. CDR3 sequence: CASNLAGLTGELFF. The CDR3 DNA reads as TGTGCCAGCAACCTAGCGGGGCTCACCGGGGAGCTGTTTTTT. This rearrangement joins TRBV7-9 to TRBJ2-2; TRBD2 matches 9 bases. CDR1 is SEHNR, CDR2 FQNEAQ, per germline (reference sequence). The CDR3 has 14 amino acids. The V segment lost 7 bases and the J segment 4 bases; nucleotides outside the gene matches: 4.

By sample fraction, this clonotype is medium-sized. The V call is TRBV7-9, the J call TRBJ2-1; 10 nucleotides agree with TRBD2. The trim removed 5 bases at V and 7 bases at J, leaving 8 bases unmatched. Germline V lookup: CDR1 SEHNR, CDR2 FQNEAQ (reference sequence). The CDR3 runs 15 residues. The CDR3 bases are TGTGCCAGCAGCATTCCGGGACTAGCGTCGAATGAGCAGTTCTTC. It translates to CASSIPGLASNEQFF.

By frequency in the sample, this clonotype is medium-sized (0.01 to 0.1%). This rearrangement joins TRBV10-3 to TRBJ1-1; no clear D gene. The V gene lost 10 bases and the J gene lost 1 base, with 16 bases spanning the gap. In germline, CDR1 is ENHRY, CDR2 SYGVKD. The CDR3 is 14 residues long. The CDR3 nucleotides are TGTGCCAGCAGCCACATCGCAAGGAACACTGAAGCTTTCTTT. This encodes CASSHIARNTEAFF.

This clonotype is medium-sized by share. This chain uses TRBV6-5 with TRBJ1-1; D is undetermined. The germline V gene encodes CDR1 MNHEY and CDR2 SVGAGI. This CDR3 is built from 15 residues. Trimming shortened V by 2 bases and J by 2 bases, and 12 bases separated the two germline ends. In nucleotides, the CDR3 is TGTGCCAGCAGTTACATACCGACACTCAACACTGAAGCTTTCTTT. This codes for CASSYIPTLNTEAFF.

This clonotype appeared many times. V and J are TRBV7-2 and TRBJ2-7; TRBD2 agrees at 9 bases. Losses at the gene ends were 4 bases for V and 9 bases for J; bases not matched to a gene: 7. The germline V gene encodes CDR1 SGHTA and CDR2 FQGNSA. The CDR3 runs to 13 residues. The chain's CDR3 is CASSSGGGGVQYF. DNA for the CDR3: TGTGCCAGCAGCTCCGGCGGGGGGGGGGTGCAGTACTTC.

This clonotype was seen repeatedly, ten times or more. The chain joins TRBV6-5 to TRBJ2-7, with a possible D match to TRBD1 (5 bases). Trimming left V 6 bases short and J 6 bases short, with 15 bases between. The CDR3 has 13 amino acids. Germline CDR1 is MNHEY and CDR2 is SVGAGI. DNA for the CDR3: TGTGCCAGCAGCTCCGGGTTAAGGGGCGAGCAGTACTTC. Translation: CASSSGLRGEQYF.

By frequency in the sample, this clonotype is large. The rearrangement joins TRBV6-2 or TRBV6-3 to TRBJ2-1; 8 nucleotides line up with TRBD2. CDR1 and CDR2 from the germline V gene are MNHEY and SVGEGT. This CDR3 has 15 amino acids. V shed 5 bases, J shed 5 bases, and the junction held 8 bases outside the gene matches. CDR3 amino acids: CASSREGLGDNEQFF. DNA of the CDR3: TGTGCCAGCAGTCGGGAGGGGCTCGGGGACAATGAGCAGTTCTTC.

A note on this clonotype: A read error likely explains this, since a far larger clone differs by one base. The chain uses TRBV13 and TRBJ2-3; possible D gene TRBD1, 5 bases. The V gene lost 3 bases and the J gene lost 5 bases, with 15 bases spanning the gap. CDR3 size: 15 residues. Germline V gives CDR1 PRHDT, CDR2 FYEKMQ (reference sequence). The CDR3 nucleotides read TGTGCCAGCAGCTTTGCGGCAGGGTCCATAGATACGCAGTATTTT. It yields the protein CASSFAAGSIDTQYF. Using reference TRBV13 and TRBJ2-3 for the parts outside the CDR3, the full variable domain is AAGVIQSPRHLIKEKRETATLKCYPIPRHDTVYWYQQGPGQDPQFLISFYEKMQSDKGSIPDRFSAQQFSDYHSELNMSSLELGDSALYFCASSFAAGSIDTQYFGPGTRLTVL.

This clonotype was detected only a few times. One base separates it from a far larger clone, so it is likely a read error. This CDR3 reads CASSVPGLAGFYNEQYF. The CDR3 DNA reads TGTGCCAGTAGTGTTCCGGGACTAGCGGGGTTTTACAATGAGCAGTACTTC. The rearrangement links TRBV19 to TRBJ2-7; 13 nucleotides line up with TRBD2. Losses at the gene ends were 5 bases for V and 7 bases for J; bases not matched to a gene: 14. The CDR3 has 17 amino acids. Germline-derived CDR1 and CDR2 are LNHDA and SQIVND (reference sequence). Full variable domain (remainder filled in from reference TRBV19 and TRBJ2-7): DGGITQSPKYLFRKEGQNVTLSCEQNLNHDAMYWYRQDPGQGLRLIYYSQIVNDFQKGDIAEGYSVSREKKESFPLTVTSAQKNPTAFYLCASSVPGLAGFYNEQYFGPGTRLTVT.

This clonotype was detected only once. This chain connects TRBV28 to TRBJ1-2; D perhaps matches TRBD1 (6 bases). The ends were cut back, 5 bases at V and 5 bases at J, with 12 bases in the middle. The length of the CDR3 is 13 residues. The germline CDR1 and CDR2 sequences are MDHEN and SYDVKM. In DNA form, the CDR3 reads TGTGCCAGCAGTCCCGGGACACCTTATGGCTACACCTTC. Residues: CASSPGTPYGYTF.

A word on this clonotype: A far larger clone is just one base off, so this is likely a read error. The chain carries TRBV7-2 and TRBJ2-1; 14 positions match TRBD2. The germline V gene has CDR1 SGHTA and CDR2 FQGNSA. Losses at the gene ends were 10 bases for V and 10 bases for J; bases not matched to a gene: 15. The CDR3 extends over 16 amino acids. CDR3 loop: CATQNPGLAGGYEQFF. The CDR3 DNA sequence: TGTGCCACTCAGAATCCCGGACTAGCGGGGGGCTACGAGCAGTTCTTC.

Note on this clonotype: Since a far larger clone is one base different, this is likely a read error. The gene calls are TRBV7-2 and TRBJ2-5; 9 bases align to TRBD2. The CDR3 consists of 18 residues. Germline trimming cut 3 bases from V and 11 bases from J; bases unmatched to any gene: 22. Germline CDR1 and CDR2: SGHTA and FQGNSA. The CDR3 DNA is TGTGCCAGCAGCTTTATGGGGACTAGCACTTCCTCCTACAATGAGCAGTACTTC. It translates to CASSFMGTSTSSYNEQYF.

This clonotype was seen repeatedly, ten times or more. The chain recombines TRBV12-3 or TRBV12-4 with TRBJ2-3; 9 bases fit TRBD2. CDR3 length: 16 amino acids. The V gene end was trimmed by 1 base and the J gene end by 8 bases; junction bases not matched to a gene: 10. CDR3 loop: CASSLGDSGSRSTQYF. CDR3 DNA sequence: TGTGCCAGCAGTTTAGGAGATAGCGGGAGCCGCAGTACGCAGTATTTT.